This entry describes one TCR beta chain. The sample is drawn from a study of blood T cell repertoires in COVID-19. Study overall: Sites across the United States, Italy and Spain contributed samples from acute and convalescent COVID-19. Sources were T cells, B-cell-depleted T cells, or PBMCs; the material itself was cDNA or gDNA.

In germline, CDR1 is MNHEY, CDR2 SVGAGI. V was clipped by 5 bases and J by 6 bases; unmatched bases: 6. The CDR3 spans 14 residues. In the source study's methods: How many nucleated cells were present was estimated from reference gene primer amplification. TCRdb keeps only in-frame clones here, not all; method: immunoSEQ multiplex PCR. Clonal size and the V and J genes are those of that table, whereas D and trimming came from the DNA. The table shows 95,000 to 150,000 clones, with less than 85% occurring only once. The chain uses TRBV6-5 and TRBJ1-2, with TRBD1 identical over 10 bases. The receptor comes from a human donor with acute or convalescent COVID-19. The donor label of this sample is uncertain. Sequencing was done on a sample of peripheral blood. This CDR3 is CASSKRQGAHGYTF. The CDR3 DNA sequence: TGTGCCAGCAGTAAGAGACAGGGGGCCCATGGCTACACCTTC.